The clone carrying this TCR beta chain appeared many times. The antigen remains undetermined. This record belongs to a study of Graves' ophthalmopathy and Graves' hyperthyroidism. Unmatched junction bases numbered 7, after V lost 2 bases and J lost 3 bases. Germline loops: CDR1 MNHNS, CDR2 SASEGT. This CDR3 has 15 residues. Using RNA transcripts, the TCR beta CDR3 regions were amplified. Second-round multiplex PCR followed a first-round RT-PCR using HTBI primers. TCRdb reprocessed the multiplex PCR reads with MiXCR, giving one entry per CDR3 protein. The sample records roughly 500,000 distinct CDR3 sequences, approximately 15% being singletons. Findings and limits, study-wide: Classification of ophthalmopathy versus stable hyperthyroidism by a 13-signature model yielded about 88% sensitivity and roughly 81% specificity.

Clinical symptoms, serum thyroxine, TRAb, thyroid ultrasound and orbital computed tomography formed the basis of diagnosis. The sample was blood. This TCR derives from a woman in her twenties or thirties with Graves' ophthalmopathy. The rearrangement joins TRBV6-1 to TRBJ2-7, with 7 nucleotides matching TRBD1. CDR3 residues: CASSELSDRNYEQYF. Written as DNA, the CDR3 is TGTGCCAGCAGTGAACTGTCGGACAGGAACTACGAGCAGTACTTC.